Listed here are 5 T cell receptor beta chains from one sample, sequenced in a study of immune cell composition in non-small cell lung cancer. Generated by immunoSEQ multiplex PCR, the TCRdb table keeps only in-frame clones and is missing some. The sample carries 4,500 to 5,000 clones, approximately 85% recorded once. Material: lung tumor tissue. The receptors here all came from a human donor with non-small cell lung cancer.

The chain couples TRBV9 to TRBJ2-4; 11 bases line up with TRBD2. The CDR3 totals 17 residues. Germline lookup yields CDR1 SGDLS and CDR2 YYNGEE. The trim removed 3 bases at V and 6 bases at J, leaving 11 bases unmatched. CDR3 nucleotides: TGTGCCAGCAGCGGAGGAGCCTTAGCGGGGGGGGCAAACATTCAGTACTTC. Protein: CASSGGALAGGANIQYF.

V and J are TRBV2 and TRBJ2-5; D remains ambiguous. CDR3 size: 12 residues. V lost 3 bases, J lost 5 bases, and 7 bases lay in between. Germline assignment: CDR1 SNHLY and CDR2 FYNNEI. The CDR3 coding sequence is TGTGCCAGCAGTGATTTCCTCGAGACCCAGTACTTC. This sequence encodes CASSDFLETQYF.

The rearrangement joins TRBV7-2 to TRBJ2-5; 12 nucleotides align to TRBD2. Trimming at V came to 4 bases and at J to 11 bases, leaving 11 bases not matched to a gene. The V gene's germline CDR1 is SGHTA and CDR2 FQGNSA. The CDR3 sequence is 15 residues long. The CDR3 nucleotides read TGTGCCAGCAGCTCTGGGACTAGCGGGTCGCGGGAGCAGTACTTC. Its translation is CASSSGTSGSREQYF.

As concerns this clone: The junction departs from the called germline gene at one end, perhaps through a read error. The V and J genes are TRBV5-1 and TRBJ2-7; tentative D call: TRBD2 (5 bases). This CDR3 has 12 amino acids. Germline V gene lookup returns CDR1 SGHRS and CDR2 YFSETQ. This CDR3 reads CASSLGEHERYF. In DNA, the CDR3 is TGCGCCAGCAGCTTGGGGGAGCACGAGCGGTACTTC.

The chain uses TRBV30 and TRBJ2-3, with D hard to call. Trimming cost V 4 bases and J 2 bases, with 10 bases left between them. The germline CDR1 and CDR2 sequences are GTSNPN and SVGIG (reference sequence). The CDR3 has 13 residues. The CDR3 sequence: CAWTPGLTDTQYF. The CDR3 bases are TGTGCCTGGACCCCTGGCCTCACAGATACGCAGTATTTT.